The text below deals with one TCR beta chain. What this receptor recognizes is not known. No base quality values were provided; no much bigger clone lies one nucleotide off. These data are taken from a study of shared clonotypes between healthy human individuals (TCRdb year 2020). Study-level background: The cohort comprised a couple of women and three men aged 18 to 49 years. For each donor, three plates each were used for CD4 naive and CD4 memory, two plates were used for CD8 naive, and one plate was used for CD8 memory. Blood TCR repertoires of about five healthy adults were deeply sequenced to estimate repertoire size and the extent of clonotype sharing between individuals. Libraries were prepared and TCR repertoires were sequenced by different laboratories using diverse techniques, in order to increase sequencing depth and limit assay-specific biases. Each donor's leukapheresis produced roughly between roughly 0.85 and 10 billion PBMCs. What the study reported, not specific to this receptor: Even with the large sequencing depth, rarefaction of the sorted-subset datasets indicated that sequencing was incomplete. Compared with non-shared clonotypes, clonotypes shared by all four sorted-subset donors had higher generation probabilities. Estimated clonotype richness was generally larger for naive than for memory subsets. Based on pairwise subsampling, the degree of clonotype sharing among donors was expected to be affected by sequencing depth. Sampling was restricted to blood, and TCR repertoires in tissues likely differ from the TCR repertoires found in blood. When a few donors were compared, the shared fraction of clonotypes was around 4.6% for naive CD4, more than 3% for naive CD8, about 2.5% for memory CD4, and 0.4% for memory CD8. Because the study included only a small number of donors, the genetic and exposure-history diversity represented was limited.

Using the deep immunoSEQ assay, multiplex PCR amplified TCR CDR3 regions from genomic DNA. Extracted genomic DNA from each cell subset was spread evenly across all wells of several immunoSEQ 96-well plates, with each plate serving as a replicate. For sorted subsets, about 220 ng of genomic DNA, equivalent to around 30,000 T cell genomes, went into each replicate PCR. Purified libraries were measured with a Qubit 3.0 fluorometer, size-checked on a Bioanalyzer 2100, and measured again with the KAPA Library Quantification kit. A separate single-read 150-cycle Illumina NextSeq 550 flow cell was used to sequence each immunoSEQ 96-well plate. The original pipeline was this. Because the immunoSEQ output held only junctional sequences and lacked quality scores, the filtering could not match the filtering applied to full-length reads. To assign V/J genes and CDR3, sequences were annotated using PyIR, a Python wrapper for IgBLAST v1.9, with IMGT germline references. Reads were removed for weak V/J assignments (E-value above 1e-6), missing CDR3, stop codons, out-of-frame junctions, or ambiguous translated residues. A V3J clonotype was defined by an identical inferred V gene, J gene, and CDR3 amino acid sequence. The percentage overlap between two repertoires was calculated by dividing the number of shared unique clonotypes by the size of the smaller repertoire. Richness of each repertoire was evaluated using RTK rarefaction, the Chao1 estimator, and Recon v2.1 estimates of unobserved clonotypes. Generation probabilities were computed with OLGA for all TCRbeta clonotypes obtained by the gDNA method from several donors. This is the immuneACCESS table as TCRdb keeps it, with only in-frame sequences that have V and J called. A part of the clones is gone; compared with another copy, unresolved V genes explain less than half, and the rest is unexplained. The V and J calls and the clone size are those of that table, but D and trimming were determined from the DNA. The sample data list fewer than 2.5 million clones, and under 95% of these were observed just once. The ten biggest clones cover approximately 0.37% of the sample.

From the cysteine up to the phenylalanine, the CDR3 has a length of 17 residues. Here the CDR3 DNA is all that survives: 51 bases in frame from base 1. After removal of 5 bases from V and 1 base from J, the junction retains 8 bases not matched to a gene. Reading the germline V gene gives CDR1 SGHRS and CDR2 YFSETQ. The donors were healthy, HIV-negative adults with no recently reported acute infections or vaccinations. Only Caucasian adults living in Nashville, Tennessee, USA were represented among the donors. Magnetic negative selection was used to enrich CD4+ T cells, after which naive cells were positively selected on CD45RA and the negative fraction became the memory subset. After blood collection by leukapheresis, PBMCs were isolated using Ficoll-Histopaque density gradient centrifugation and then cryopreserved in the vapor phase of liquid nitrogen. Purity and quantity of every magnetically sorted T cell population were checked by analytical flow cytometry. Genomic DNA was isolated from each sorted fraction and quantified by UV absorbance on a Nanodrop 2000c.

Input material: naive CD4+ T cells from PBMCs. Read against the paper, the sample's cell subset or site label means: CD45RA+ positively selected. The chain uses TRBV5-1 and TRBJ2-3; 12 central bases correspond to TRBD2. The origin of this receptor is a man aged 18 to 29 in good health. Some clones in this sample may be carry-over from other donors' samples. The nucleotides are TGCGCCAGCAGTGATCTAGCGGGAGGGCCCCGCACAGATACGCAGTATTTT. Its protein product is CASSDLAGGPRTDTQYF. Reference TRBV5-1 and TRBJ2-3 proteins supply the regions before and after the CDR3; the full variable domain is: KAGVTQTPRYLIKTRGQQVTLSCSPISGHRSVSWYQQTPGQGLQFLFEYFSETQRNKGNFPGRFSGRQFSNSRSEMNVSTLELGDSALYLCASSDLAGGPRTDTQYFGPGTRLTVL.